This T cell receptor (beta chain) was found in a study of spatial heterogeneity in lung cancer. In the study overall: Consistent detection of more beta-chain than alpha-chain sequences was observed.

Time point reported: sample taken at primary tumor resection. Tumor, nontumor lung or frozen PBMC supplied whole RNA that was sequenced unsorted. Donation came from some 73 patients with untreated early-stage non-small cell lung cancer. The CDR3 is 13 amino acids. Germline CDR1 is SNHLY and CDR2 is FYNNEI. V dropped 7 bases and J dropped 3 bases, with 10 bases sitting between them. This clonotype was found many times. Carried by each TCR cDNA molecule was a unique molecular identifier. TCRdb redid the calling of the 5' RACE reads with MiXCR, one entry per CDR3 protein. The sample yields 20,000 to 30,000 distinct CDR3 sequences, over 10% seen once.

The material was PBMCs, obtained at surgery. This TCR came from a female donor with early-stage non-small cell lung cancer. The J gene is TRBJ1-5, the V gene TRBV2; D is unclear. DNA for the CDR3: TGTGCCAGCATGGAGAGGGACAATCAGCCCCAGCATTTT. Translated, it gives CASMERDNQPQHF.